Presented here are 19 T cell receptor beta chains from one specimen sequenced in a study of graft-versus-host responses after intestinal transplantation. Their specific antigens are unknown. Using immunoSEQ multiplex PCR, the repertoire was profiled, and TCRdb retains in-frame clones only, with some absent. This table has fewer than 95,000 clones, roughly 93% appearing once. The sequences come from unstimulated CD8+ T cells sorted from spleen or lymph node cells, collected before intestinal transplant. These receptors originate from a human donor who received an intestinal transplant.

The genes are TRBV6-5 and TRBJ1-4, with 10 positions matching TRBD1. With V trimmed by 6 bases and J by 3 bases, 4 bases remained unmatched. The CDR3 totals 15 residues. Germline values: CDR1 MNHEY, CDR2 SVGAGI. This chain's CDR3 is CASRDRGGPNEKLFF. The CDR3 DNA is TGTGCCAGCAGGGACAGGGGGGGACCTAATGAAAAACTGTTTTTT.

Regarding this clone: The identical CDR3 is also encoded by other nucleotide sequences in the sample. The chain uses TRBV10-2 and TRBJ2-7; D uncertain. The CDR3 consists of 12 residues. Trimming left V 3 bases short and J 0 bases short, with 3 bases between. Germline V lookup: CDR1 WSHSY, CDR2 SAAADI. The CDR3 bases are TGCGCCAGCAGTGACAGCTCCTACGAGCAGTACTTC. Amino acid sequence: CASSDSSYEQYF.

This chain uses TRBV4-1 with TRBJ1-2; 7 bases line up with TRBD1. J lost 2 bases, V lost 0 bases, and 0 bases had no gene match. CDR1 and CDR2 (germline): MGHRA, YSYEKL. The CDR3 consists of 14 residues. This chain's CDR3 is CASSQEDRNYGYTF. CDR3 in DNA: TGCGCCAGCAGCCAAGAGGACAGGAACTATGGCTACACCTTC.

The chain couples TRBV5-6 to TRBJ2-3; 9 positions agree with TRBD2. Germline assignment: CDR1 SGHDT and CDR2 YYEEEE. The CDR3 loop spans 14 amino acids. J lost 7 bases, V lost 5 bases, and 8 bases had no gene match. The CDR3: CASSWGTSINTQYF. CDR3 nucleotides: TGTGCCAGCAGTTGGGGGACTAGCATTAATACGCAGTATTTT.

This chain connects TRBV19 to TRBJ1-2; D gene ambiguous. Trimming removed 5 bases from V and 0 bases from J, with 10 bases in between. The CDR3 extends over 14 amino acids. The germline CDR1 and CDR2 sequences are LNHDA and SQIVND (reference sequence). CDR3 sequence (DNA): TGTGCCAGTAGTCATAGTCTATCTAACTATGGCTACACCTTC. It codes for CASSHSLSNYGYTF.

The CDR3 DNA sequence: TGTGCCAGTATTAAGAGAGATCAGCCCCAGCATTTT. Residues: CASIKRDQPQHF. J is TRBJ1-5 and V is TRBV19; D uncertain. The CDR3 has 12 residues. Trimming cost V 7 bases and J 5 bases, with 9 bases left between them. Germline V gene sequence: CDR1 LNHDA, CDR2 SQIVND (reference sequence).

This chain uses TRBV30 with TRBJ1-1, with a weak D call TRBD1 (5 bases). Per the germline V gene, CDR1 is GTSNPN and CDR2 is SVGIG (reference sequence). V gave up 5 bases and J gave up 0 bases, with 10 bases separating them. CDR3 size: 13 residues. CDR3 sequence: CAWAQDLNTEAFF. CDR3 nucleotide sequence: TGTGCCTGGGCACAGGACCTGAACACTGAAGCTTTCTTT.

CDR3 sequence (DNA): TGCAGCGTTGACCTGGGCCATGGCTACACCTTC. The encoded protein is CSVDLGHGYTF. V and J are TRBV29-1 and TRBJ1-2; no reliable D call. CDR3 length: 11 residues. V lost 3 bases to trimming and J lost 6 bases, with 8 bases between them. Per germline, CDR1 SQVTM and CDR2 ANQGSEA.

The sample holds a few counts of this clone. The gene calls are TRBV30 and TRBJ1-2; D is perhaps TRBD1 (6 bases). The germline gives CDR1 GTSNPN, CDR2 SVGIG (reference sequence). V lost 5 bases and J 0 bases, leaving 13 bases between the germline ends. This CDR3 spans 14 amino acids. CDR3 residues: CAWGTGTTNYGYTF. The CDR3 DNA sequence: TGTGCCTGGGGAACCGGGACAACTAACTATGGCTACACCTTC.

V usage is TRBV11-3 and J usage is TRBJ2-1; D remains ambiguous. Between the trimmed V and J ends, which lost 1 base and 0 bases, there was a span of 7 bases. CDR1 and CDR2 from the germline V gene are SGHNT and YENEEA. This CDR3 contains 15 residues. In nucleotides, the CDR3 is TGTGCCAGCAGCTTAGCGTCTAGCTCCTACAATGAGCAGTTCTTC. Residues: CASSLASSSYNEQFF.

The V gene is TRBV7-9, the J gene TRBJ2-7; D remains unclear. Per the germline V gene, CDR1 is SEHNR and CDR2 is FQNEAQ (reference sequence). Trimming cost V 1 base and J 3 bases, with 7 bases left between them. This CDR3 spans 13 amino acids. CDR3 nucleotides: TGTGCCAGCAGCTTAGGTCCACTCTACGAGCAGTACTTC. Translating it yields CASSLGPLYEQYF. The full variable domain, with the rest looked up from reference TRBV7-9 and TRBJ2-7, is DTGVSQNPRHKITKRGQNVTFRCDPISEHNRLYWYRQTLGQGPEFLTYFQNEAQLEKSRLLSDRFSAERPKGSFSTLEIQRTEQGDSAMYLCASSLGPLYEQYFGPGTRLTVT.

This chain joins TRBV5-6 and TRBJ2-7; TRBD2 is a possible D gene (6 bases). This CDR3 contains 14 residues. Germline CDR1 reads SGHDT; CDR2 reads YYEEEE. The V and J ends lost 1 base and 5 bases respectively, with 13 bases between them. The CDR3 loop is CASSLSAGIHEQYF. In DNA, the CDR3 is TGTGCCAGCAGCTTGTCCGCGGGAATCCACGAGCAGTACTTC.

The genes are TRBV19 and TRBJ1-5; 8 bases are a match to TRBD1. With V trimmed by 2 bases and J by 6 bases, 24 bases remained unmatched. The CDR3 loop spans 21 amino acids. Germline CDR1 reads LNHDA; CDR2 reads SQIVND (reference sequence). This CDR3 is CASSIMGPETGVVPFGQPQHF. DNA for the CDR3: TGTGCCAGTAGTATAATGGGACCCGAGACAGGGGTAGTTCCTTTTGGTCAGCCCCAGCATTTT.

The chain carries TRBV27 and TRBJ2-1; D possibly corresponds to TRBD2 (6 bases). The germline V and J ends were trimmed by 8 bases and 2 bases, with 13 bases remaining between them. The CDR3 runs to 14 residues. The V gene's germline CDR1 is MNHEY and CDR2 SMNVEV (reference sequence). The CDR3 region has the DNA TGTGCCAGCGCGAGTGGCGGGACCTACAATGAGCAGTTCTTC. It codes for CASASGGTYNEQFF.

The rearrangement links TRBV5-8 to TRBJ2-4, with 11 positions matching TRBD2. The CDR3 has 17 residues. From germline, CDR1 is SGHTS and CDR2 YDEGEE. The V and J ends lost 2 bases and 0 bases, in that order; junction bases with no gene match: 4. The CDR3 DNA follows: TGTGCCAGCAGCTTACGACTAGCGGGACTAGCCAAAAACATTCAGTACTTC. This encodes CASSLRLAGLAKNIQYF. The full variable domain, completed using reference TRBV5-8 and TRBJ2-4, is EAGVTQSPTHLIKTRGQQATLRCSPISGHTSVYWYQQALGLGLQFLLWYDEGEERNRGNFPPRFSGRQFPNYSSELNVNALELEDSALYLCASSLRLAGLAKNIQYFGAGTRLSVL.

The chain uses TRBV2 and TRBJ2-3, with 8 bases that match TRBD2. The CDR3 covers 16 residues. Losses at the gene ends were 6 bases for V and 0 bases for J; bases not matched to a gene: 8. Germline lookup yields CDR1 SNHLY and CDR2 FYNNEI. The DNA of the CDR3 is TGTGCCAGCAGAGAAATAGCGGGGATTAGCACAGATACGCAGTATTTT. Protein product: CASREIAGISTDTQYF.

V is TRBV9 and J is TRBJ2-7, with 7 bases matching TRBD2. After removal of 0 bases from V and 3 bases from J, the junction contained 3 bases not matched to a gene. Germline assignment: CDR1 SGDLS and CDR2 YYNGEE. The CDR3 has 14 amino acids. The CDR3 coding sequence is TGTGCCAGCAGCGTAGATCAGCGGGGCTACGAGCAGTACTTC. This encodes CASSVDQRGYEQYF. Full variable domain (missing parts from reference TRBV9 and TRBJ2-7): DSGVTQTPKHLITATGQRVTLRCSPRSGDLSVYWYQQSLDQGLQFLIQYYNGEERAKGNILERFSAQQFPDLHSELNLSSLELGDSALYFCASSVDQRGYEQYFGPGTRLTVT.

Concerning this clone: Other DNA sequences in this sample translate to the same CDR3. The chain employs TRBV19 and TRBJ2-1; D might be TRBD2 (6 bases). The ends were cut back, 0 bases at V and 6 bases at J, with 6 bases in the middle. The CDR3 has 13 amino acids. The germline CDR1 and CDR2 sequences are LNHDA and SQIVND (reference sequence). The CDR3 region has the DNA TGTGCCAGTAGTATAGATAGCGGCAATGAGCAGTTCTTC. The encoded protein is CASSIDSGNEQFF.

The V and J genes are TRBV5-6 and TRBJ1-2; no reliable D call. V shed 3 bases and J shed 4 bases, with 19 bases lying between them. Germline CDR1 reads SGHDT; CDR2 reads YYEEEE. This CDR3 has 16 residues. The CDR3 DNA reads TGTGCCAGCAGCTCTACCAGGTACCCCGCCGGCTATGGCTACACCTTC. Translating gives CASSSTRYPAGYGYTF.